The clone carrying this TCR beta chain was seen more than once but under ten times. The data were obtained in a study of early T cells in non-severe SARS-CoV-2 infection. TCRdb itself ran the 5' RACE reads through MiXCR, one entry per CDR3 protein. The sample includes 75,000 to 100,000 distinct CDR3 sequences, under 15% of them seen just once. The V gene's germline CDR1 is SGHRS and CDR2 YFSETQ. This CDR3 contains 12 residues. V was clipped by 1 base and J by 11 bases, with 12 bases between them. The source material was whole blood. This TCR derives from an adult who was a healthcare worker with PCR-confirmed SARS-CoV-2 infection or an uninfected control (not recorded which). This chain joins TRBV5-1 and TRBJ2-5; no clear D. CDR3 nucleotide sequence: TGCGCCAGCAGCTTGTCCTTCACTAATCAGTACTTC. It specifies CASSLSFTNQYF.